This TCR beta chain came from a study of blood T cell repertoires in COVID-19 (dated by TCRdb to 2020 to 2022). Background on the whole study: Samples covering the acute and convalescent phases of COVID-19 were provided by collaborators in the United States, Italy and Spain. The prospective study material was composed of cDNA or gDNA derived from T cells, B-cell-depleted T cells, or PBMCs. Subjects who had been exposed to COVID-19, were actively infected with it, or had recovered from it provided the deeply sampled blood TCRbeta repertoires that made up the dataset. The repertoires were made available in a free public database intended to serve as a resource for research on the immune response to SARS-CoV-2. Samples were obtained from the ongoing ImmuneRACE study (first 160 participants) and from roughly 1,300 subjects provided by 6 global collaborators. The sample metadata nearly always contained a de-identified subject ID, COVID-19 status, age in years and sex. Where available, HLA class I and class II types were taken from metadata supplied by the sample provider and were not determined by assay-based typing. Study-level results and caveats: The amount of clinical and demographic metadata varied by source and participant and was provided uncurated.

Spanning cysteine to phenylalanine, the CDR3 consists of 13 amino acids. Only CDR3 DNA is held: 39 bases, read in frame from base 1. According to the germline V gene, CDR1 reads SGHDN and CDR2 reads FVKESK. Collaborating institutions collected whole blood in K2EDTA tubes following their own protocols. For TCRbeta analysis, collaborator samples were shipped as frozen whole blood, as isolated PBMCs, or as DNA extracted from either sample type. Comment on this clone: Its recognized antigen is unknown. At one end, the junction sequence differs from germline, possibly due to a read error.

TCRbeta CDR3 regions were amplified from genomic DNA using the immunoSEQ Assay, a bias-controlled multiplex PCR. In the authors' own workflow: Within the assay, amplification of reference gene primers was used to estimate how many nucleated cells each sample contained. To quantify the absolute abundance of each unique TCRbeta CDR3 rearrangement, sequence reads were collapsed and filtered. For each sample, productive Simpson clonality was calculated by taking the square root of Simpson's diversity index across productive rearrangements. The immuneACCESS repertoire file appears here via TCRdb, limited to in-frame rearrangements. These files lack a portion of the clones; in checked studies, under half of the deficit traces to unresolved V genes, and the cause of the others is not known. The DNA gave D and trimming, while V, J and clone size come from that table. The sample contains under 250,000 clones, roughly four fifths of them found a single time. Together, the top ten hold about 4.4% of the sample.

This chain joins TRBV14 to TRBJ2-3; D gene: possibly TRBD1, on 6 matching bases. The sequence derives from a man aged 50 to 60 with active or convalescent COVID-19. The sequenced sample was peripheral blood. The DNA is TGTGCCAGCAGCCCCCCCTGGACAGCTACGCAGTATTTT. This encodes CASSPPWTATQYF.